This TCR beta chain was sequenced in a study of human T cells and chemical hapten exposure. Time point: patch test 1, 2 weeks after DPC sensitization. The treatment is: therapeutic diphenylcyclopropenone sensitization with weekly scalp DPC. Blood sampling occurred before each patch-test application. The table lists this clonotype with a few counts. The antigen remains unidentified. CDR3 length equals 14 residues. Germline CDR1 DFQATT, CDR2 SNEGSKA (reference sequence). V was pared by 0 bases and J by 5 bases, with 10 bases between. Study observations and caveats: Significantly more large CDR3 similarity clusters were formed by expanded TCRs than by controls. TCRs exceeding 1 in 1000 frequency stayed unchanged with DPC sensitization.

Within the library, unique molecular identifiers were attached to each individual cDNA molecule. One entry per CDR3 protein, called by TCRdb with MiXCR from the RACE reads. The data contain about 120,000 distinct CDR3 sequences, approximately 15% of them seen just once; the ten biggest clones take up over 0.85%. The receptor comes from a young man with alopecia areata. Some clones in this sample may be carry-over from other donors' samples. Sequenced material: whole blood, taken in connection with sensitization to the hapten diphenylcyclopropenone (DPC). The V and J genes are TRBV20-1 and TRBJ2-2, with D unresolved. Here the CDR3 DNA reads TGCAGTGCTAGAGATCAAGGGCATACCGGGGAGCTGTTTTTT. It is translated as CSARDQGHTGELFF.